The 24 T cell receptor beta chains reported below all come from one sample, sequenced in a study of a mutant IDH1 vaccine in newly diagnosed glioma. Time point here: week 11, during vaccination. Mutant IDH1 20-mer peptide, at 300 ug, made up each vaccine dose, with topical imiquimod. The method was immunoSEQ multiplex PCR; TCRdb's version includes in-frame clones alone and lacks a portion of them. The sample shows around 130,000 clones, about 80% of them seen only once. What these receptors recognize is not known. The sequencing here drew on PBMCs, taken from a glioma patient whose treatment included an IDH1 peptide vaccine. The source is a man between 40 and 49 years old with glioma.

There are a few counts of this clone. The gene calls are TRBV2 and TRBJ1-5; TRBD1 matches at 10 bases. Trimming at V came to 6 bases and at J to 2 bases, leaving 4 bases not matched to a gene. Germline V gene sequence: CDR1 SNHLY, CDR2 FYNNEI. The CDR3 is made up of 15 amino acids. The CDR3 DNA reads as TGTGCCAGCAGAGGGGACAGGGGAGGCAATCAGCCCCAGCATTTT. This encodes CASRGDRGGNQPQHF.

The chain carries TRBV4-1 and TRBJ1-1, with D maybe TRBD1 (5 bases). Germline loops: CDR1 MGHRA, CDR2 YSYEKL. The ends were cut back, 1 base at V and 0 bases at J, with 15 bases in the middle. The CDR3 runs to 17 residues. CDR3 bases: TGCGCCAGCAGCCAAGGGGAAGGGGCGGGGATGAACACTGAAGCTTTCTTT. This sequence encodes CASSQGEGAGMNTEAFF.

In regard to this clone: In the same sample, other DNA sequences code for this CDR3. This chain joins TRBV7-2 and TRBJ2-7; TRBD2 aligns across 7 bases. In germline, CDR1 is SGHTA, CDR2 FQGNSA. V lost 0 bases, J lost 0 bases, and 2 bases stayed unmatched. The CDR3 length is 15 residues. DNA of the CDR3: TGTGCCAGCAGCTTAGCGGGAGGGCCCTCCTACGAGCAGTACTTC. It encodes CASSLAGGPSYEQYF. Full variable domain (remainder filled in from reference TRBV7-2 and TRBJ2-7): GAGVSQSPSNKVTEKGKDVELRCDPISGHTALYWYRQSLGQGLEFLIYFQGNSAPDKSGLPSDRFSAERTGGSVSTLTIQRTQQEDSAVYLCASSLAGGPSYEQYFGPGTRLTVT.

The rearrangement links TRBV7-2 to TRBJ2-5; the D is unclear. CDR3 length: 15 residues. CDR1 is SGHTA and CDR2 is FQGNSA in the germline V gene. Trimming took 1 base from V and 2 from J, leaving 11 bases between them. For the CDR3, the DNA is TGTGCCAGCAGCTTAGATATGGCTAGACAAGAGACCCAGTACTTC. It specifies CASSLDMARQETQYF.

This clone was counted once. CDR3 sequence (DNA): TGTGCCAGCAGCTTAGCGTCCCCGTGGGAGTCGAACTATGGCTACACCTTC. Translating it yields CASSLASPWESNYGYTF. The gene calls are TRBV7-2 and TRBJ1-2; D is ambiguous. The V and J ends lost 0 bases and 2 bases respectively, with 16 bases between them. CDR1 is SGHTA, CDR2 FQGNSA, per germline. This CDR3 has 17 amino acids.

This chain joins TRBV13 and TRBJ2-1; TRBD1 matches 8 bases. The CDR3 consists of 14 residues. Losses at the gene ends were 5 bases for V and 7 bases for J; bases not matched to a gene: 7. Germline loops: CDR1 PRHDT, CDR2 FYEKMQ (reference sequence). CDR3 nucleotides: TGTGCCAGCAGCCGCCGGGACAGGTTTAATGAGCAGTTCTTC. This gives the protein CASSRRDRFNEQFF.

CDR3 amino acids: CASSELGILSGNTIYF. The CDR3, as DNA: TGTGCCAGCAGTGAACTTGGGATTCTCAGTGGAAACACCATATATTTT. The rearrangement links TRBV6-1 to TRBJ1-3; the D is unclear. V lost 2 bases and J lost 3, with 14 bases in between. CDR3 length: 16 amino acids. In germline, CDR1 is MNHNS, CDR2 SASEGT.

CDR3 in amino acids: CASSLVEGRGYGYTF. CDR3 nucleotides: TGCGCCAGCAGCTTGGTCGAGGGCCGGGGCTATGGCTACACCTTC. The rearrangement joins TRBV5-1 to TRBJ1-2, with D uncertain. In germline, CDR1 is SGHRS, CDR2 YFSETQ. The CDR3 is made up of 15 amino acids. V was shortened by 0 bases and J by 4 bases, with 13 bases between the two germline ends.

This clone was seen a handful of times. The V gene is TRBV28, the J gene TRBJ2-5; TRBD2 might be the D (5 bases). Deletions cut 3 bases from V and 5 bases from J, with 13 bases between. Germline CDR1 reads MDHEN; CDR2 reads SYDVKM. This CDR3 is 14 amino acids long. CDR3 DNA sequence: TGTGCCAGCAGTTTTGCACTAGGGTCGGAGACCCAGTACTTC. It translates to CASSFALGSETQYF.

The gene calls are TRBV7-8 and TRBJ2-7; perhaps D is TRBD1 or TRBD2 (7 bases each). Trimming took 5 bases from V and 3 from J, leaving 14 bases between them. The V gene's germline CDR1 is SGHVS and CDR2 FQNEAQ. This CDR3 contains 14 residues. The CDR3 DNA follows: TGTGCCAGCAGCCCGCAGGGGGGGGGCTACGAGCAGTACTTC. Translating gives CASSPQGGGYEQYF.

The chain combines TRBV6-6 with TRBJ1-5; TRBD1 aligns across 10 bases. Per germline, CDR1 MNHNY and CDR2 SVGAGI (reference sequence). This CDR3 region has 15 residues. Unmatched junction bases numbered 5, after V lost 6 bases and J lost 3 bases. CDR3 loop: CASSLGQGVNQPQHF. CDR3 sequence (DNA): TGTGCCAGCAGCTTAGGACAGGGGGTCAATCAGCCCCAGCATTTT.

The rearrangement uses TRBV28 and TRBJ2-2; D gene unclear. Trimming stripped 5 bases from V and 9 bases from J, with 7 bases between. The CDR3 runs 11 residues. CDR1 and CDR2 (germline): MDHEN, SYDVKM. The CDR3: CASSLSRELFF. The CDR3 region has the DNA TGTGCCAGCAGTCTCTCAAGGGAGCTGTTTTTT.

The chain has TRBV15 and TRBJ2-7, with unresolved D. This CDR3 has 15 amino acids. Germline CDR1 is LNHNV and CDR2 is YYDKDF (reference sequence). Trimming took off 0 bases at V and 4 bases at J, with 13 bases between the two ends. This CDR3 reads CATSRDRIPNYEQYF. In DNA form, the CDR3 reads TGTGCCACCAGCAGAGATCGGATACCTAATTACGAGCAGTACTTC. The full variable domain, its missing parts supplied by reference TRBV15 and TRBJ2-7, is DAMVIQNPRYQVTQFGKPVTLSCSQTLNHNVMYWYQQKSSQAPKLLFHYYDKDFNNEADTPDNFQSRRPNTSFCFLDIRSPGLGDTAMYLCATSRDRIPNYEQYFGPGTRLTVT.

The V and J genes are TRBV6-5 and TRBJ2-7, with 7 bases aligning to TRBD1. The germline V gene encodes CDR1 MNHEY and CDR2 SVGAGI. This CDR3 is 15 amino acids long. The V segment lost 7 bases and the J segment 2 bases; nucleotides outside the gene matches: 11. In nucleotides, the CDR3 is TGTGCCAGCACCGCTTTGGACAGGCCTCCCTACGAGCAGTACTTC. This translates into CASTALDRPPYEQYF.

The V and J genes are TRBV5-4 and TRBJ1-2; D is unresolved. Looked up from germline, CDR1 is SGHNT and CDR2 is YYREEE (reference sequence). Between the trimmed V and J ends, which lost 1 base and 7 bases, there was a span of 14 bases. The CDR3 has 14 residues. The CDR3 DNA sequence: TGTGCCAGCAGCTTGTACGGCGCTCCTAGTGGCTACACCTTC. This gives the protein CASSLYGAPSGYTF.

The V and J genes are TRBV4-3 and TRBJ1-2, with 8 nucleotides matching TRBD1. The CDR3 contains 14 residues. Germline CDR1 reads LGHNA; CDR2 reads YSLEER. V shed 3 bases and J 2 bases; nucleotides not matched to a gene: 2. CDR3: CASSQRQGNYGYTF. CDR3 sequence (DNA): TGCGCCAGCAGCCAGCGACAGGGGAACTATGGCTACACCTTC.

V usage is TRBV6-5 and J usage is TRBJ1-1, with 8 bases identical to TRBD1. V lost 6 bases to trimming and J lost 4 bases; unmatched junction nucleotides: 10. This CDR3 region has 15 residues. Germline CDR1 is MNHEY and CDR2 is SVGAGI. CDR3 DNA: TGTGCCAGCAGACCTACCAGGGGGCAAGGCACTGAAGCTTTCTTT. The encoded protein is CASRPTRGQGTEAFF.

The chain joins TRBV7-6 to TRBJ2-3; D is undetermined. CDR1 and CDR2 (germline): SGHVS, FNYEAQ. The CDR3 runs to 16 residues. V was clipped by 1 base and J by 0 bases, with 11 bases between them. CDR3 DNA sequence: TGTGCCAGCAGCTTAGGGGCAGCCCCTAGCACAGATACGCAGTATTTT. It encodes CASSLGAAPSTDTQYF. Full variable domain (remainder filled in from reference TRBV7-6 and TRBJ2-3): GAGVSQSPRYKVTKRGQDVALRCDPISGHVSLYWYRQALGQGPEFLTYFNYEAQQDKSGLPNDRFSAERPEGSISTLTIQRTEQRDSAMYRCASSLGAAPSTDTQYFGPGTRLTVL.

The J gene is TRBJ1-1, the V gene TRBV5-8; no definite D call. The CDR3 is 11 residues long. Per the germline V gene, CDR1 is SGHTS and CDR2 is YDEGEE. Trimming pared 4 bases from V and 5 bases from J, leaving 6 bases between. CDR3 protein: CASSPRTEAFF. The CDR3 nucleotides read TGTGCCAGCAGCCCCAGGACTGAAGCTTTCTTT.

In this sample, this clone turned up once. The chain has TRBV4-3 and TRBJ2-1; D perhaps matches TRBD2 (6 bases). V lost 5 bases and J lost 7, with 12 bases in between. Germline V gene data show CDR1 as LGHNA and CDR2 as YSLEER. The CDR3 covers 13 residues. CDR3 sequence: CASSSSVENEQFF. CDR3 nucleotides: TGCGCCAGCAGCTCTAGCGTAGAGAATGAGCAGTTCTTC.

V gene TRBV28 combines with J gene TRBJ1-5; possibly TRBD1 for D (5 bases). With 8 bases removed from V and 2 bases from J, the gap between germline ends came to 10 bases. The CDR3 is 13 amino acids. Germline V gene lookup returns CDR1 MDHEN and CDR2 SYDVKM. CDR3 bases: TGTGCCAGCCGTCGGGGGGGCAATCAGCCCCAGCATTTT. This translates into CASRRGGNQPQHF.

This rearrangement joins TRBV7-9 to TRBJ2-5; weak D call: TRBD2 (6 bases). The length of the CDR3 is 17 residues. V was shortened by 1 base and J by 5 bases, with 20 bases between the two germline ends. Per germline, CDR1 SEHNR and CDR2 FQNEAQ (reference sequence). The CDR3 DNA reads TGTGCCAGCAGCTTAGAACTCGGAGGGAGAGGGTCCGAGACCCAGTACTTC. As protein: CASSLELGGRGSETQYF.

J is TRBJ2-3 and V is TRBV23-1, with 9 bases aligning to TRBD2. TRBV23-1 is designated an ORF whose function remains uncertain. Trimming took 3 bases from V and 3 from J; bases not matched to a gene: 4. CDR3 length: 15 residues. Written as DNA, the CDR3 is TGCGCCAGCAGTCATGGGCGGGGGGGAACAGATACGCAGTATTTT. This sequence encodes CASSHGRGGTDTQYF.

V gene TRBV7-2 combines with J gene TRBJ2-3, with TRBD1 identical over 9 bases. Germline V gene lookup returns CDR1 SGHTA and CDR2 FQGNSA. The length of the CDR3 is 15 residues. The V segment lost 3 bases and the J segment 6 bases; nucleotides outside the gene matches: 7. The CDR3 bases are TGTGCCAGCAGCTTTACAGGGGGCTCGTCGGATACGCAGTATTTT. Residues: CASSFTGGSSDTQYF.